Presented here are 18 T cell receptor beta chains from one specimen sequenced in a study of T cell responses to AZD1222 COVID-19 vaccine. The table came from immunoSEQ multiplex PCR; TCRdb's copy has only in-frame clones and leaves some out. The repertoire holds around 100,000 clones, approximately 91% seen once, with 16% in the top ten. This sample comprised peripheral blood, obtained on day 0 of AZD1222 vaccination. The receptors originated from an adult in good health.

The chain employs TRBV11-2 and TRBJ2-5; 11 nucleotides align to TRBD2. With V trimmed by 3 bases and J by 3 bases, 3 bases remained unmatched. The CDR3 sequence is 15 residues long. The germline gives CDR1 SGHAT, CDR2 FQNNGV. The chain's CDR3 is CASSFASGRKETQYF. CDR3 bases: TGTGCCAGCAGCTTCGCTAGCGGGAGGAAAGAGACCCAGTACTTC. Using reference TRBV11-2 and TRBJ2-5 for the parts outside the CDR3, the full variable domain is EAGVAQSPRYKIIEKRQSVAFWCNPISGHATLYWYQQILGQGPKLLIQFQNNGVVDDSQLPKDRFSAERLKGVDSTLKIQPAKLEDSAVYLCASSFASGRKETQYFGPGTRLLVL.

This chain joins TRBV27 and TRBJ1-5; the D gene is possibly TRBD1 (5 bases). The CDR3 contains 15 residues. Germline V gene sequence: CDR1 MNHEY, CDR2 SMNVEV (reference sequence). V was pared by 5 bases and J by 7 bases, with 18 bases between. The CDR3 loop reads CASSPLTETSQPQHF. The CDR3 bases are TGTGCCAGCAGTCCTTTGACAGAGACGTCCCAGCCCCAGCATTTT.

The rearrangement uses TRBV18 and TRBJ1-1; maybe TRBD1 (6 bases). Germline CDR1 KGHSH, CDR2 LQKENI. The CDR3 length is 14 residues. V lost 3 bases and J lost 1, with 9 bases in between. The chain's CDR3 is CASSPGTTNTEAFF. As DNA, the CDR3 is TGTGCCAGCTCACCCGGGACAACGAACACTGAAGCTTTCTTT.

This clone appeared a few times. CDR3 sequence reads: CASSQGPGAAPGYGYTF. The CDR3 bases are TGCGCCAGCAGCCAAGGCCCTGGGGCAGCGCCTGGCTATGGCTACACCTTC. The J gene is TRBJ1-2, the V gene TRBV4-1; D may be TRBD1 (5 bases). CDR3 size: 17 residues. V gave up 1 base and J gave up 4 bases, with 19 bases separating them. Germline assignment: CDR1 MGHRA and CDR2 YSYEKL.

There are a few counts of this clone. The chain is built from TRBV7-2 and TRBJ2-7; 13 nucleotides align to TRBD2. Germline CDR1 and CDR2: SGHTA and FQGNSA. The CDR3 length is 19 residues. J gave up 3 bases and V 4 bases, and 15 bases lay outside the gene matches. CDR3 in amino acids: CASSYVPGLAGPSDYEQYF. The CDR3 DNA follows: TGTGCCAGCAGCTACGTGCCGGGACTAGCGGGACCCTCGGACTACGAGCAGTACTTC.

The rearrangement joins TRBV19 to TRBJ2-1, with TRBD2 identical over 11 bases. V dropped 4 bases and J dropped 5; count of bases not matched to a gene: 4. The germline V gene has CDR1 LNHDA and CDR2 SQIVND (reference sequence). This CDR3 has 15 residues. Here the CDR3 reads CASSTDSGGDNEQFF. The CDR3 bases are TGTGCCAGTAGTACCGATAGCGGGGGGGACAATGAGCAGTTCTTC.

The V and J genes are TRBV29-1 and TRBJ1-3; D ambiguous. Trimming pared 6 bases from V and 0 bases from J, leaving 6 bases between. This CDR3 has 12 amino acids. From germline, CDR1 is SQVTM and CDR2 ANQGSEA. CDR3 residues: CSVTHSGNTIYF. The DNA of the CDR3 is TGCAGCGTAACCCACTCTGGAAACACCATATATTTT.

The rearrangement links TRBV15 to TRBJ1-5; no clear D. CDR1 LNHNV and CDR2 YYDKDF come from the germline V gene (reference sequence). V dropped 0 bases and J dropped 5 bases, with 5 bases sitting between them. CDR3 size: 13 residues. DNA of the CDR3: TGTGCCACCAGCAGAGAGAATGATCAGCCCCAGCATTTT. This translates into CATSRENDQPQHF.

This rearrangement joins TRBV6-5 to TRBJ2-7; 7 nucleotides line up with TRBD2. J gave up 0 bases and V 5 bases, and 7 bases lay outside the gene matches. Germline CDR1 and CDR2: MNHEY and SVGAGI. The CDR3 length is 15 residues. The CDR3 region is CASSTSAHPSYEQYF. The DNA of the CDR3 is TGTGCCAGCAGTACTAGCGCGCATCCCTCCTACGAGCAGTACTTC.

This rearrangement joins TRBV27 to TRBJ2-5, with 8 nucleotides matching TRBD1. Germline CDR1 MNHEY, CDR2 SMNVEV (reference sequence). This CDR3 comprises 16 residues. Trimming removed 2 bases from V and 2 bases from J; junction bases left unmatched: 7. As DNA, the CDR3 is TGTGCCAGCAGTTTAGAACCGGACAGGGTGCAAGAGACCCAGTACTTC. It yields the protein CASSLEPDRVQETQYF.

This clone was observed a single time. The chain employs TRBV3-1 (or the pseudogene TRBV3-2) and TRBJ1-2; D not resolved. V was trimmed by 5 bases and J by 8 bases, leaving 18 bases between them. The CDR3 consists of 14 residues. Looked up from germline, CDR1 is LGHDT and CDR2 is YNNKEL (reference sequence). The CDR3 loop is CASSSRGHENGYTF. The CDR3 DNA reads TGTGCCAGCAGCTCCCGGGGTCATGAGAACGGCTACACCTTC.

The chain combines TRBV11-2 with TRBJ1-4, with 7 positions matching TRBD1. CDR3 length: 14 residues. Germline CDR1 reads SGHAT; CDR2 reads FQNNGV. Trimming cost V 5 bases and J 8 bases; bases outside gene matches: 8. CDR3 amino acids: CASSVRDRGEKLFF. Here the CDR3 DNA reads TGTGCCAGCAGCGTCCGGGACAGAGGCGAAAAACTGTTTTTT.

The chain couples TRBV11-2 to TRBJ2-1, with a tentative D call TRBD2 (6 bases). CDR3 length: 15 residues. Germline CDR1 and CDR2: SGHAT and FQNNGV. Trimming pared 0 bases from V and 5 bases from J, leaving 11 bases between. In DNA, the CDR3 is TGTGCCAGCAGCTTAGATCCGGGAGTGGACAATGAGCAGTTCTTC. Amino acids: CASSLDPGVDNEQFF. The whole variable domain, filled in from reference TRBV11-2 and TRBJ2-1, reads EAGVAQSPRYKIIEKRQSVAFWCNPISGHATLYWYQQILGQGPKLLIQFQNNGVVDDSQLPKDRFSAERLKGVDSTLKIQPAKLEDSAVYLCASSLDPGVDNEQFFGPGTRLTVL.

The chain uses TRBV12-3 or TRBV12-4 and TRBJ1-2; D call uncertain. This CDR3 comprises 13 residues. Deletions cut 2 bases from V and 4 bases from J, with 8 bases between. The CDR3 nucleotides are TGTGCCAGCAGTTTAATGAGTGGCTATGGCTACACCTTC. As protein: CASSLMSGYGYTF.

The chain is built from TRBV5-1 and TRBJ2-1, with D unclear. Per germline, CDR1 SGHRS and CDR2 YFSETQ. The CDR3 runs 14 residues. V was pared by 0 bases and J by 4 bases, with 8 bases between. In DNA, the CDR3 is TGCGCCAGCAGCTTGGGGGCCGTTTACAATGAGCAGTTCTTC. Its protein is CASSLGAVYNEQFF.

The CDR3 sequence is CASSFSLRGESTEAFF. CDR3 coding DNA: TGTGCCAGCAGTTTTTCCTTGAGGGGGGAGAGCACTGAAGCTTTCTTT. This chain links TRBV6-5 with TRBJ1-1; tentative D call: TRBD1 (6 bases). Germline lookup yields CDR1 MNHEY and CDR2 SVGAGI. V lost 4 bases and J 4 bases, leaving 19 bases between the germline ends. The CDR3 totals 16 residues.

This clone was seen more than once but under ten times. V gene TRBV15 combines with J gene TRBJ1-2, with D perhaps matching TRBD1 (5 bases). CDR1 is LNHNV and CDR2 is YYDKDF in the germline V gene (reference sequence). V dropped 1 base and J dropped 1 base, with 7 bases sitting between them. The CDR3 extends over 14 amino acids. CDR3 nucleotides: TGTGCCACCAGCAGAGCAGGGTTTAACTATGGCTACACCTTC. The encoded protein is CATSRAGFNYGYTF.

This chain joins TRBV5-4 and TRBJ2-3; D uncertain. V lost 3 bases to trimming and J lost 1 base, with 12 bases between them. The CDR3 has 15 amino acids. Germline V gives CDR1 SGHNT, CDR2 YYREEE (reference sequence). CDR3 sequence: CASSSQKAGTDTQYF. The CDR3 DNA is TGTGCCAGCAGCTCACAGAAAGCTGGCACAGATACGCAGTATTTT.